This T cell receptor (beta chain) was recorded in a study of blood T cell repertoires in COVID-19. V shed 4 bases, J shed 3 bases, and the junction held 14 bases outside the gene matches. The germline CDR1 and CDR2 sequences are MDHEN and SYDVKM. This CDR3 has 17 amino acids. The table came from immunoSEQ multiplex PCR; TCRdb's copy has only in-frame clones and leaves some out. The sample lists around 150,000 clones; roughly nine tenths were seen once. Material: peripheral blood. This sequence was found in a woman aged 55 to 70 with active COVID-19. The gene calls are TRBV28 and TRBJ1-1; 7 nucleotides align to TRBD1. The CDR3 DNA sequence: TGTGCCAGCAGTTCCGAAACAGGGGCCGCTGGGGACACTGAAGCTTTCTTT. It encodes CASSSETGAAGDTEAFF.